Following are 12 T cell receptor beta chains from one sample sequenced in a study of Graves' ophthalmopathy and Graves' hyperthyroidism. The TCR beta CDR3 regions underwent amplification from RNA transcripts. RT-PCR was first run with HTBI primers, then multiplex PCR in a second round. TCRdb called the multiplex PCR reads again in MiXCR, with one record for every CDR3 protein. There are around 1.1 million distinct CDR3 sequences in the sample; 35% to 40% occur only once, and 11% lies in the top ten. Sequencing used peripheral blood or thyroid tissue (not recorded which). Receptors originate from an adult man with Graves' hyperthyroidism.

This clonotype occurred once. The J gene is TRBJ1-5, the V gene TRBV11-1; 10 bases map to TRBD1. CDR1 is SGHAT, CDR2 FQDESV, per germline (reference sequence). The trim removed 4 bases at V and 9 bases at J, leaving 12 bases unmatched. This CDR3 has 16 residues. The CDR3 spells CASSSEGQGPGWPQHF. CDR3 in DNA: TGTGCCAGCAGCTCAGAGGGACAGGGGCCTGGATGGCCCCAGCATTTT. The full variable domain, in which reference TRBV11-1 and TRBJ1-5 provide the parts outside the CDR3, is EAEVAQSPRYKITEKSQAVAFWCDPISGHATLYWYRQILGQGPELLVQFQDESVVDDSQLPKDRFSAERLKGVDSTLKIQPAELGDSAMYLCASSSEGQGPGWPQHFGDGTRLSIL.

The CDR3 sequence: CASSTPGKTQYF. The CDR3, as DNA: TGTGCCAGCAGTACCCCAGGGAAGACCCAGTACTTC. The chain has TRBV27 and TRBJ2-5; D may be TRBD1 (5 bases). The germline V and J ends were trimmed by 5 bases and 6 bases, with 10 bases remaining between them. This CDR3 region has 12 residues. CDR1 and CDR2 from the germline V gene are MNHEY and SMNVEV (reference sequence).

The J gene is TRBJ2-5, the V gene TRBV20-1, with D possibly TRBD1 on 5 matching bases. This CDR3 has 12 residues. Germline V gene data show CDR1 as DFQATT and CDR2 as SNEGSKA (reference sequence). Trimming removed 1 base from V and 5 bases from J, with 8 bases in between. CDR3 loop: CSARVNRETQYF. CDR3 DNA sequence: TGCAGTGCTAGAGTGAACAGGGAGACCCAGTACTTC.

This clonotype was seen many times. One junction end does not reproduce the germline sequence, and a read error may be involved. The gene calls are TRBV7-2 and TRBJ1-1; D unresolved. CDR1 SGHTA and CDR2 FQGNSA come from the germline V gene. This CDR3 spans 11 amino acids. The CDR3 coding sequence is TGCGCCAGCAGCTTGGGCCTAGAAGCTTTCTTT. This codes for CASSLGLEAFF.

This clonotype was observed at least ten times. The V and J genes are TRBV7-2 and TRBJ2-5, with D possibly being TRBD1 (5 bases). The CDR3 runs to 13 residues. Trimming took off 7 bases at V and 5 bases at J, with 14 bases between the two ends. Germline V gives CDR1 SGHTA, CDR2 FQGNSA. The chain's CDR3 is CASTGYTSETQYF. CDR3 bases: TGTGCCAGCACAGGGTACACGTCGGAGACCCAGTACTTC.

This clonotype was found once. The genes are TRBV19 and TRBJ1-4; possible D gene TRBD1, 5 bases. Trimming took off 5 bases at V and 7 bases at J, with 14 bases between the two ends. CDR3 length: 14 residues. Germline CDR1 LNHDA, CDR2 SQIVND (reference sequence). CDR3 region: CASSQGLGGEKLFF. CDR3 DNA sequence: TGTGCCAGTAGTCAGGGACTCGGCGGTGAAAAACTGTTTTTT.

This clonotype was detected many times. The chain uses TRBV2 and TRBJ2-5, with D unresolved. The CDR3 contains 13 residues. Trimming removed 6 bases from V and 0 bases from J, with 8 bases in between. Germline V lookup: CDR1 SNHLY, CDR2 FYNNEI. CDR3 sequence (DNA): TGTGCCAGCAGATGGAAGAACCAAGAGACCCAGTACTTC. This codes for CASRWKNQETQYF.

A few counts support this clonotype. Sequence at one end of the junction differs from germline and may be a read error. The chain couples TRBV10-2 to TRBJ2-7, with D perhaps TRBD1 (6 bases). Germline CDR1 WSHSY, CDR2 SAAADI. This CDR3 has 16 amino acids. The CDR3 DNA is TGTGCCAGCAACACAGGGCCACCAAGCCTCTCCTACGAGCAGTACTTC. Protein product: CASNTGPPSLSYEQYF.

This clonotype was counted many times. This sequence joins TRBV9 and TRBJ2-7; the D gene is possibly TRBD1 (5 bases). Germline V CDR1 and CDR2: SGDLS, YYNGEE. The germline V and J ends were trimmed by 4 bases and 2 bases, with 13 bases remaining between them. CDR3 length: 14 residues. The CDR3 region is CASSPHQGTYEQYF. In DNA, the CDR3 is TGTGCCAGCAGCCCCCACCAGGGCACCTACGAGCAGTACTTC.

J is TRBJ2-6 and V is TRBV11-2; 9 nucleotides line up with TRBD1. This CDR3 spans 19 amino acids. CDR1 is SGHAT and CDR2 is FQNNGV in the germline V gene. J gave up 3 bases and V 5 bases, and 14 bases lay outside the gene matches. The CDR3 here is CASSRYGGQGSYGANVLTF. For the CDR3, the DNA is TGTGCCAGCAGCCGATATGGGGGACAGGGATCGTATGGGGCCAACGTCCTGACTTTC.

This clonotype was observed at least ten times. V and J are TRBV7-2 and TRBJ2-3, with D uncertain. With 3 bases removed from V and 2 bases from J, the gap between germline ends came to 21 bases. Looked up from germline, CDR1 is SGHTA and CDR2 is FQGNSA. This CDR3 contains 18 residues. The DNA for the CDR3 is TGTGCCAGCAGCTTTTGGGCGGCTAGTCAAGGGTCCACAGATACGCAGTATTTT. Amino acid sequence: CASSFWAASQGSTDTQYF. The full variable domain, rest sourced from reference TRBV7-2 and TRBJ2-3, is GAGVSQSPSNKVTEKGKDVELRCDPISGHTALYWYRQSLGQGLEFLIYFQGNSAPDKSGLPSDRFSAERTGGSVSTLTIQRTQQEDSAVYLCASSFWAASQGSTDTQYFGPGTRLTVL.

V gene TRBV20-1 combines with J gene TRBJ2-2, with 7 bases identical to TRBD2. V shed 5 bases and J 1 base; nucleotides not matched to a gene: 4. CDR3 length: 14 amino acids. The V gene's germline CDR1 is DFQATT and CDR2 SNEGSKA (reference sequence). The CDR3 loop reads CSAPTSRNTGELFF. Written as DNA, the CDR3 is TGCAGTGCTCCGACTAGCAGGAACACCGGGGAGCTGTTTTTT.